This passage covers 8 T cell receptor beta chains from one sample sequenced in a study of T cell repertoires in cytomegalovirus infection. TCRdb re-called the reads through MiXCR, storing one row per CDR3 protein. The table lists over 150,000 distinct CDR3 sequences, 14% of them singletons. The material sequenced was PBMCs. The source is a human donor in good health (CMV status not recorded). Some clones in this sample may be carry-over from other donors' samples.

In its sample, this clonotype was seen many times. The chain links TRBV7-8 to TRBJ2-2; 9 nucleotides line up with TRBD1. The V segment lost 3 bases and the J segment 5 bases; nucleotides outside the gene matches: 10. Germline V gene lookup returns CDR1 SGHVS and CDR2 FQNEAQ. The CDR3 loop spans 17 amino acids. CDR3 loop: CASSFPGRDRDTGELFF. The CDR3 DNA sequence: TGTGCCAGCAGCTTCCCGGGCCGGGACAGGGATACCGGGGAGCTGTTTTTT.

CDR3 sequence (DNA): TGTGCCAGCAGTGAGTTGGCGGATGGCTACACCTTC. Residues: CASSELADGYTF. This rearrangement joins TRBV28 to TRBJ1-2, with unresolved D. V was cut by 5 bases and J by 6 bases, with 10 bases left in between. The germline gives CDR1 MDHEN, CDR2 SYDVKM. CDR3 length: 12 amino acids.

This clonotype was seen ten or more times. The chain combines TRBV12-3 or TRBV12-4 with TRBJ1-6, with 8 nucleotides matching TRBD1. The CDR3 is made up of 14 amino acids. The ends lost 5 bases at V and 9 bases at J; junction bases unmatched: 6. The CDR3 is CASSNGQGTSPLHF. In nucleotides, the CDR3 is TGTGCCAGCAGTAACGGACAGGGAACTTCACCCCTCCACTTT.

This sequence joins TRBV5-6 and TRBJ1-1; D is uncertain. Germline V gene lookup returns CDR1 SGHDT and CDR2 YYEEEE. The ends were cut back, 3 bases at V and 1 base at J, with 16 bases in the middle. The CDR3 consists of 16 residues. The CDR3 loop is CASSWRAGGRNTEAFF. The CDR3 nucleotides are TGTGCCAGCAGCTGGCGCGCGGGCGGGCGGAACACTGAAGCTTTCTTT.

This clonotype has at least ten counts. CDR3 residues: CASSGHSSSQLSSYNEQFF. CDR3 nucleotides: TGTGCCAGCAGTGGGCACTCGAGTTCTCAATTGAGCTCCTACAATGAGCAGTTCTTC. V usage is TRBV7-9 and J usage is TRBJ2-1; D unclear. The V end lost 6 bases, the J end lost 0 bases, and 24 bases lay between the germline ends. The CDR3 runs to 19 residues. Per germline, CDR1 SEHNR and CDR2 FQNEAQ (reference sequence).

This clonotype appeared many times. The V call is TRBV20-1, the J call TRBJ2-1, with D possibly being TRBD2 (6 bases). Germline CDR1 is DFQATT and CDR2 is SNEGSKA (reference sequence). Trimming removed 5 bases at V and 5 bases at J, with 19 bases between. This CDR3 is built from 15 residues. This CDR3 is CSAFPGGGFDNEQFF. CDR3 DNA: TGCAGTGCTTTTCCCGGGGGAGGCTTCGACAATGAGCAGTTCTTC.

This clonotype has a count of ten or more. This chain joins TRBV6-2 or TRBV6-3 and TRBJ2-3; 9 nucleotides match TRBD2. Per germline, CDR1 MNHEY and CDR2 SVGEGT. This CDR3 contains 14 residues. Trimming removed 2 bases from V and 4 bases from J; junction bases left unmatched: 1. The CDR3 protein is CASSYAGGPDTQYF. Here the CDR3 DNA reads TGTGCCAGCAGTTACGCGGGGGGGCCAGATACGCAGTATTTT.

The chain employs TRBV19 and TRBJ1-1; unclear D gene. CDR1 and CDR2 (germline): LNHDA, SQIVND (reference sequence). Trimming removed 5 bases from V and 5 bases from J, with 24 bases in between. This CDR3 has 17 amino acids. The CDR3 nucleotides are TGTGCCAGTAGTTCCGATTCATGGGCGGAGATAAAGACTGAAGCTTTCTTT. Protein: CASSSDSWAEIKTEAFF.